The T cell receptor beta chain under discussion was sequenced for a study of breast tumors, draining lymph nodes, adjacent tissues. TCRdb reprocessed the multiplex PCR reads with MiXCR, giving one entry per CDR3 protein. This table has some 16,000 distinct CDR3 sequences, about half appearing once. Study results and limitations: Tumor repertoires ranked between lymph nodes and nontumor tissue in diversity, with V and J gene preferences.

With respect to this clonotype: Its antigen is not identified.

The CDR3 has 14 residues. The germline CDR1 and CDR2 sequences are SGHRS and YFSETQ. V dropped 0 bases and J dropped 3; count of bases not matched to a gene: 2. The sample consisted of tumor-adjacent breast tissue. The clonotype was recovered from a female donor with breast cancer. Some clones in this sample may be carry-over from other donors' samples. The rearrangement links TRBV5-1 to TRBJ2-7; TRBD1 matches at 8 bases. The CDR3 DNA is TGCGCCAGCAGCTTGGCGGGACAGGTCTACGAGCAGTACTTC. Translated: CASSLAGQVYEQYF.